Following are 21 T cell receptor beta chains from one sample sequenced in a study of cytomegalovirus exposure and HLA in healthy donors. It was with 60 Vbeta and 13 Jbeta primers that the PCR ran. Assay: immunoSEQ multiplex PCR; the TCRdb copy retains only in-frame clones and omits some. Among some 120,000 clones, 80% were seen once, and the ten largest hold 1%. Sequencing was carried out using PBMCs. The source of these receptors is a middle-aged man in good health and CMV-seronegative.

CDR3 residues: CASSWTGAYEQYF. The CDR3 DNA is TGTGCCAGCAGCTGGACAGGGGCCTACGAGCAGTACTTC. The genes are TRBV7-9 and TRBJ2-7, with 9 positions matching TRBD1. V gave up 4 bases and J gave up 2 bases; unmatched junction bases: 0. The CDR3 has 13 amino acids. Germline V CDR1 and CDR2: SEHNR, FQNEAQ (reference sequence).

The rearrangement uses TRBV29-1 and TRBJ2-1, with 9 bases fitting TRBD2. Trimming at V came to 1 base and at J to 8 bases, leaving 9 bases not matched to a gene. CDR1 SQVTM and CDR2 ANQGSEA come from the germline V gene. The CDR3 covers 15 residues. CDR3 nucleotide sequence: TGCAGCGTTGAAGGGGCGGGGGGGCCGTCAGATGAGCAGTTCTTC. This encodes CSVEGAGGPSDEQFF.

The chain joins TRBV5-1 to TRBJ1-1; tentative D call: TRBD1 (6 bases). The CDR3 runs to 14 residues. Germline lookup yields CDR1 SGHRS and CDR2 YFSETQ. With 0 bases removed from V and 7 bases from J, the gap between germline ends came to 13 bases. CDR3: CASSLVGGQSEAFF. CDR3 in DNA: TGCGCCAGCAGCTTGGTTGGGGGCCAGAGTGAAGCTTTCTTT. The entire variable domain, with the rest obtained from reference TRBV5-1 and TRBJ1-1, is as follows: KAGVTQTPRYLIKTRGQQVTLSCSPISGHRSVSWYQQTPGQGLQFLFEYFSETQRNKGNFPGRFSGRQFSNSRSEMNVSTLELGDSALYLCASSLVGGQSEAFFGQGTRLTVV.

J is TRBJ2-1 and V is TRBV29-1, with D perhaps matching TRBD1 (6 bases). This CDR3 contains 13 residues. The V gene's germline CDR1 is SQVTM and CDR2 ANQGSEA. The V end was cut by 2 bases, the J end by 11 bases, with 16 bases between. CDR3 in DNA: TGCAGCGTTGAATACGGGACACCCGCTAAGCAGTTCTTC. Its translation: CSVEYGTPAKQFF.

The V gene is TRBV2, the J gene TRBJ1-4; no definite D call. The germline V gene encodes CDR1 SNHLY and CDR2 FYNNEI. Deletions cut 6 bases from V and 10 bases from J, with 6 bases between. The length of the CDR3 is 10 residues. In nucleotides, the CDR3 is TGTGCCAGCAGCGCGATAAAACTGTTTTTT. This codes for CASSAIKLFF. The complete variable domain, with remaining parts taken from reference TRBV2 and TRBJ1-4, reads EPEVTQTPSHQVTQMGQEVILRCVPISNHLYFYWYRQILGQKVEFLVSFYNNEISEKSEIFDDQFSVERPDGSNFTLKIRSTKLEDSAMYFCASSAIKLFFGSGTQLSVL.

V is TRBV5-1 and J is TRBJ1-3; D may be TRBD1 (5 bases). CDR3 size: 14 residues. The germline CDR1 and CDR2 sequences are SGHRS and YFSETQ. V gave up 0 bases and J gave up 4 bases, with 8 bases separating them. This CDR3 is CASSLDGAGNTIYF. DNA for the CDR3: TGCGCCAGCAGCTTGGATGGGGCGGGAAACACCATATATTTT. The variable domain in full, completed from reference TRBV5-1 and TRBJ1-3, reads KAGVTQTPRYLIKTRGQQVTLSCSPISGHRSVSWYQQTPGQGLQFLFEYFSETQRNKGNFPGRFSGRQFSNSRSEMNVSTLELGDSALYLCASSLDGAGNTIYFGEGSWLTVV.

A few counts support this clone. CDR3: CASSLQGGNQPQHF. The CDR3 DNA reads as TGTGCCAGCAGTCTTCAGGGCGGCAATCAGCCCCAGCATTTT. The chain joins TRBV2 to TRBJ1-5; the D gene is possibly TRBD1 (5 bases). CDR1 is SNHLY and CDR2 is FYNNEI in the germline V gene. The CDR3 has 14 residues. Trimming removed 5 bases at V and 2 bases at J, with 10 bases between.

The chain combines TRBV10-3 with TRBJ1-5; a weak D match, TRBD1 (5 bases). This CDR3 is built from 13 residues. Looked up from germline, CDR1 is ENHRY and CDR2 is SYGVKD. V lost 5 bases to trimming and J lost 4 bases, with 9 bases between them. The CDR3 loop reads CAISQGLNQPQHF. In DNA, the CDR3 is TGTGCCATCAGTCAGGGCTTAAATCAGCCCCAGCATTTT.

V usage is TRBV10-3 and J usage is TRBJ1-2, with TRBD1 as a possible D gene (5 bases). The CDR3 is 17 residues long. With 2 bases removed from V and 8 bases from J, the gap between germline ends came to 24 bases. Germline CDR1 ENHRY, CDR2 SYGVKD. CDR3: CAISETLQWQGGFGYTF. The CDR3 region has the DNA TGTGCCATCAGTGAGACCCTTCAATGGCAGGGAGGCTTCGGCTACACCTTC.

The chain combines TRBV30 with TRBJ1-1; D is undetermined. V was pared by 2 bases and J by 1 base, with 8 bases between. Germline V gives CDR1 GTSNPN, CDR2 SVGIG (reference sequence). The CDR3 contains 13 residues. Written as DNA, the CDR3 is TGTGCCTGGAGTACTCACCCGAACACTGAAGCTTTCTTT. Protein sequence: CAWSTHPNTEAFF.

Written as DNA, the CDR3 is TGTGCCAGCGAGAAGAACCGTGAAGCTTTCTTT. Residues: CASEKNREAFF. The V and J genes are TRBV28 and TRBJ1-1; D is uncertain. The CDR3 consists of 11 residues. CDR1 and CDR2 (germline): MDHEN, SYDVKM. Trimming shortened V by 8 bases and J by 7 bases, and 11 bases separated the two germline ends.

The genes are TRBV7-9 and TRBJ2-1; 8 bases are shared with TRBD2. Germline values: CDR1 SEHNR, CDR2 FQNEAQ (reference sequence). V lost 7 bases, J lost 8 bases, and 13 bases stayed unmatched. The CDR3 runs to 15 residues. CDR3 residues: CASNPSGGRRDEQFF. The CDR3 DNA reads TGTGCCAGCAACCCTTCGGGCGGGAGGAGGGATGAGCAGTTCTTC.

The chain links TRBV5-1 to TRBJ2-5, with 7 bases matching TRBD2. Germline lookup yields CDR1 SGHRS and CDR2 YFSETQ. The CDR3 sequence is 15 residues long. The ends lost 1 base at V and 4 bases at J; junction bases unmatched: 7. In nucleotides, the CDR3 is TGCGCCAGCAGCTTGATACCGGGGGGAGCAGAGACCCAGTACTTC. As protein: CASSLIPGGAETQYF.

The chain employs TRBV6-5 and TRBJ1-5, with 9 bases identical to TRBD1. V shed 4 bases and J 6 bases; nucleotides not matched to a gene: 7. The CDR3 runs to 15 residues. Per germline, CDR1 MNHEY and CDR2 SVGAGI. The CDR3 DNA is TGTGCCAGCAGTTGGGGACAGGGCCGGGGTCAGCCCCAGCATTTT. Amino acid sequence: CASSWGQGRGQPQHF.

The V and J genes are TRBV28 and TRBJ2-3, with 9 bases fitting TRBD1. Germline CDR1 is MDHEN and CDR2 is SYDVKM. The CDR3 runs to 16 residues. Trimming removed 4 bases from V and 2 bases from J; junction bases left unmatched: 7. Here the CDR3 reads CASSSGTGLPTDTQYF. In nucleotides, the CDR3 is TGTGCCAGCAGTTCCGGGACAGGGCTCCCCACAGATACGCAGTATTTT.

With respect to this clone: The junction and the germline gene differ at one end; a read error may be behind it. The CDR3 DNA reads TGTTCCAGCAGCCTCAATAGCGGGCGCCGTGGGGACGAGCAGTACTTC. This codes for CSSSLNSGRRGDEQYF. This chain uses TRBV7-9 with TRBJ2-7, with 7 bases fitting TRBD2. The CDR3 extends over 16 amino acids. Germline lookup yields CDR1 SEHNR and CDR2 FQNEAQ (reference sequence).

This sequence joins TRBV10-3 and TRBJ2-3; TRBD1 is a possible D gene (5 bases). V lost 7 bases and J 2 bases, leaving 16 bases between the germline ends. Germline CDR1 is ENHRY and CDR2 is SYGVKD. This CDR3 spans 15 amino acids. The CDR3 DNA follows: TGTGCCATCAAACAGGCCAGCCCGGCCACAGATACGCAGTATTTT. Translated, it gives CAIKQASPATDTQYF.

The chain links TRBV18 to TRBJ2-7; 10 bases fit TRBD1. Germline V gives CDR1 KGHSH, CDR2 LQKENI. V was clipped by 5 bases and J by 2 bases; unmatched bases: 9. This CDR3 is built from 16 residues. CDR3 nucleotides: TGTGCCAGCTCATCAGCCGGGACAGGGGTAGCCTACGAGCAGTACTTC. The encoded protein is CASSSAGTGVAYEQYF.

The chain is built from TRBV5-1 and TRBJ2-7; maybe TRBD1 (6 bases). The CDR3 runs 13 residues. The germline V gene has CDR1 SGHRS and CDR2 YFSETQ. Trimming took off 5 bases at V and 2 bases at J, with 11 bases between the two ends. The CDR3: CASRGDTAYEQYF. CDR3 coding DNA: TGCGCCAGCAGAGGGGACACCGCCTACGAGCAGTACTTC.

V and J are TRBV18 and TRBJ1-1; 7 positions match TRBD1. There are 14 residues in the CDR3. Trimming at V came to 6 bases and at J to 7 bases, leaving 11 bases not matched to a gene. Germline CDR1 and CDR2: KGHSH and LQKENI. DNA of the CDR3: TGTGCCAGCTCTCCCCCCGGACAGGTCGGTGAAGCTTTCTTT. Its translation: CASSPPGQVGEAFF.

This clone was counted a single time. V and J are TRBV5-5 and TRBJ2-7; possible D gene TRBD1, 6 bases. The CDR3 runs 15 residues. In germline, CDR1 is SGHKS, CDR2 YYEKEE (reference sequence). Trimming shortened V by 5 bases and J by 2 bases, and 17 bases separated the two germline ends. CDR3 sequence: CASSNQPGVAYEQYF. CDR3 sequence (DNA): TGTGCCAGCAGTAACCAGCCAGGGGTGGCCTACGAGCAGTACTTC.